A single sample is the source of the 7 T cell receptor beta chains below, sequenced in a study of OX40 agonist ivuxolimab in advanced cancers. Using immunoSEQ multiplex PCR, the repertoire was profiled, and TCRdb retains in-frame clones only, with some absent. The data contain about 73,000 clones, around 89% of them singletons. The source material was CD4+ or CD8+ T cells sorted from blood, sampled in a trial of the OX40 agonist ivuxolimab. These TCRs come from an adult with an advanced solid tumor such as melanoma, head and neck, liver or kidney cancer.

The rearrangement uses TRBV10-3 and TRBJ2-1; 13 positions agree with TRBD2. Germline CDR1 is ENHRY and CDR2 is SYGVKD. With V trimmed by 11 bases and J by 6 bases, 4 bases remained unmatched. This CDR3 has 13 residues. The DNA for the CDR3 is TGTGCCTCGGGACTAGCGGGATTCAATGAGCAGTTCTTC. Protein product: CASGLAGFNEQFF.

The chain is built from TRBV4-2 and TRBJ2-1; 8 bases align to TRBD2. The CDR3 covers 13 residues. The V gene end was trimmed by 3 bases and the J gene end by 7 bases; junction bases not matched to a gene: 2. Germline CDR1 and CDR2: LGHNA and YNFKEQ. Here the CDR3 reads CASSQRLANEQFF. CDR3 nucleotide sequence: TGTGCCAGCAGCCAGAGACTAGCGAATGAGCAGTTCTTC.

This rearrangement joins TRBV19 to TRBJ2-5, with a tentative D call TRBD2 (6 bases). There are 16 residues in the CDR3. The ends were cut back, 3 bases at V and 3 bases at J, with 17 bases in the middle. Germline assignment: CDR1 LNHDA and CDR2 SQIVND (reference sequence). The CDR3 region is CASSMYGGSDEETQYF. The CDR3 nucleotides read TGTGCCAGTAGTATGTACGGAGGGTCCGATGAAGAGACCCAGTACTTC.

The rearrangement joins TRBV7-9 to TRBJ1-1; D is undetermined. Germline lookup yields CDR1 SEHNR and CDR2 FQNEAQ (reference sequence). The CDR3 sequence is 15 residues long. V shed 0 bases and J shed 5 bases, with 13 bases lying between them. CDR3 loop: CASSLAIGRGTEAFF. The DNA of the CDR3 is TGTGCCAGCAGCTTAGCGATAGGGCGGGGAACTGAAGCTTTCTTT.

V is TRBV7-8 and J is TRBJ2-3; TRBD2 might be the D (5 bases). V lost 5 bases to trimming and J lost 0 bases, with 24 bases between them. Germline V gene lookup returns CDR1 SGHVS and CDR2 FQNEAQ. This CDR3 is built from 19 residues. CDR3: CASSPDGVGSRFSTDTQYF. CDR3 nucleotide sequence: TGTGCCAGCAGCCCGGACGGGGTAGGATCTAGATTTAGCACAGATACGCAGTATTTT.

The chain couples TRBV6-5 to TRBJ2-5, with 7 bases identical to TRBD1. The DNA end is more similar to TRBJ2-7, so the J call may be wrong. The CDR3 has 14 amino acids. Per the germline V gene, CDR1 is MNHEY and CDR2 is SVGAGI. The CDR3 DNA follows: TGTGCCAGCACCCGGGACAGACTCTCCTACGAGCAGTACTTC. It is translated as CASTRDRLSYEQYF.

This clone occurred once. CDR3: CASSRKATVNEQFF. The CDR3 DNA sequence: TGTGCCAGCTCACGAAAAGCTACAGTCAATGAGCAGTTCTTC. This chain joins TRBV18 and TRBJ2-1; no definite D call. The germline V gene encodes CDR1 KGHSH and CDR2 LQKENI. The CDR3 sequence is 14 residues long. V was pared by 4 bases and J by 6 bases, with 13 bases between. Full variable domain (rest looked up from reference TRBV18 and TRBJ2-1): NAGVMQNPRHLVRRRGQEARLRCSPMKGHSHVYWYRQLPEEGLKFMVYLQKENIIDESGMPKERFSAEFPKEGPSILRIQQVVRGDSAAYFCASSRKATVNEQFFGPGTRLTVL.